This TCR beta chain originates from a study of cytomegalovirus exposure and HLA in healthy donors. Overall study: A preliminary data release comprised 80 million to 95 million unique TCRs obtained from HLA-typed donors. For the roughly 400 genotyped donors, approximately 82% fell within the Caucasian-associated ancestry cluster. General study points: Several of the most significant clusters were apparently associated with common viral pathogens in a later analysis.

The CDR3 is 13 amino acids. V lost 1 base to trimming and J lost 7 bases, with 8 bases between them. Per the germline V gene, CDR1 is SEHNR and CDR2 is FQNEAQ (reference sequence). A word on this clone: The antigen remains unidentified.

PCR involved 60 Vbeta and 13 Jbeta primers. Assay used: immunoSEQ multiplex PCR; TCRdb lists only in-frame clones, some missing. Among about 140,000 clones listed, about 82% were seen once. V is TRBV7-9 and J is TRBJ2-1; no firm D call. This clonotype originated in a male donor in good health and CMV-seronegative. The specimen sequenced was PBMCs. CDR3 in amino acids: CASSLEFRNEQFF. Written as DNA, the CDR3 is TGTGCCAGCAGCTTAGAGTTCCGGAATGAGCAGTTCTTC.